The rows below give T cell receptor beta chains drawn from one sample of a study of blood T cell repertoires in COVID-19. Measured with immunoSEQ multiplex PCR; TCRdb has only the in-frame clones, and not every one. Altogether roughly 260,000 clones are present, 87% being singletons, with the ten largest covering 2.3%. The sequencing sample was made of peripheral blood. The receptors originated from a woman in her forties or fifties with acute or convalescent COVID-19. Each CDR3 is given with its conserved first and last residue. D genes are given only for firm matches. Expanded clones are given a class, and other clones once, few, many or no size at all.

TGTGCCAGTAGTACAGGTGGCAATCAGCCCCAGCATTTT	CASSTGGNQPQHF	TRBJ1-5	.	.	TRBV19
TGCAGCGTCACGACAGGGACCCAAGAGACCCAGTACTTC	CSVTTGTQETQYF	TRBJ2-5	.	TRBD1	TRBV29-1
TGTGCCAGCAACGGACAGGAGAATTCACCCCTCCACTTT	CASNGQENSPLHF	TRBJ1-6	.	TRBD1	TRBV2
TGTGCCAACGTACTAGAGCCGTACAATGAGCAGTTCTTC	CANVLEPYNEQFF	TRBJ2-1	.	.	TRBV10-3
TGTGCCAGCAGCGTCACTAGCGGGAGTGGGGCCAACGTCCTGACTTTC	CASSVTSGSGANVLTF	TRBJ2-6	.	TRBD2	TRBV7-2
TGTGCCAGCAGCCTACAGGGGAACAACTATGGCTACACCTTC	CASSLQGNNYGYTF	TRBJ1-2	.	TRBD1	TRBV5-6
TGTGCCAGCAGTTCCTCAGGACAAACCCCAAGGACTGAAGCTTTCTTT	CASSSSGQTPRTEAFF	TRBJ1-1	few	.	TRBV27
TGTGCCAGCAGTGCCCCGACCGGGACAGGACAAGAAAAACTGTTTTTT	CASSAPTGTGQEKLFF	TRBJ1-4	.	TRBD1	TRBV28
TGTGCCAGCAGCCTGACTAGCGGATTCACCGGGGAGCTGTTTTTT	CASSLTSGFTGELFF	TRBJ2-2	.	TRBD2	TRBV5-4
TGTGCCAGCAGCTTACAAGCGGAATTCACCGGGGAGCTGTTTTTT	CASSLQAEFTGELFF	TRBJ2-2	.	.	TRBV7-2
TGTGCCAGTAGTATCTGGGACAGGGACCCTACGAAGCAGTACTTC	CASSIWDRDPTKQYF	TRBJ2-7	.	TRBD1	TRBV19
TGCGCCAGTAACCGGGACTCTGGGGCCAACGTCCTGACTTTC	CASNRDSGANVLTF	TRBJ2-6	.	.	TRBV5-1
TGTGCCAGCAGCGGGGAATCCGAGCGGAGAAAAACCTACGAGCAGTACTTC	CASSGESERRKTYEQYF	TRBJ2-7	once	.	TRBV5-4
TGTGCCAGCAGCTTATTCCTAGCGGGAATATCGGATACGCAGTATTTT	CASSLFLAGISDTQYF	TRBJ2-3	.	TRBD2	TRBV7-9
TGTGCCAGCAGCATAGACCCGGGACTAGCTTACGAGCAGTACTTC	CASSIDPGLAYEQYF	TRBJ2-7	.	TRBD2	TRBV7-8
TGTGCCAGCAGCCTACGACTAGAAGGTGAGCAGTTCTTC	CASSLRLEGEQFF	TRBJ2-1	.	.	TRBV11-2
TGTGCCAGCAGCTGGGGGGGCCGGGATGGCTACACCTTC	CASSWGGRDGYTF	TRBJ1-2	.	.	TRBV7-8
TGTGCCAGCAGCAGGGGACTAGCGGAAGAGACCCAGTACTTC	CASSRGLAEETQYF	TRBJ2-5	.	TRBD2	TRBV5-4
TGTGCCAGCAGCCCACGGACTAGCGACTACAATGAGCAGTTCTTC	CASSPRTSDYNEQFF	TRBJ2-1	few	TRBD2	TRBV7-9
TGCGCCAGCAGCTTCTTGGCAGGGGACAATGAGCAGTTCTTC	CASSFLAGDNEQFF	TRBJ2-1	.	.	TRBV5-1
TGTGCCAGCAACAGGGGGCTTAATTCACCCCTCCACTTT	CASNRGLNSPLHF	TRBJ1-6	.	TRBD1	TRBV2
TGTGCCAGCAGGAACAGGGAGGGCTATGGCTACACCTTC	CASRNREGYGYTF	TRBJ1-2	.	.	TRBV6-5
TGTGCCAGCAGAACTAGCGGGCTCTACGAGCAGTACTTC	CASRTSGLYEQYF	TRBJ2-7	.	TRBD2	TRBV28
TGTGCCAGCAGCGTGGGGCAGGGGGTCTACAATGAGCAGTTCTTC	CASSVGQGVYNEQFF	TRBJ2-1	.	TRBD1	TRBV9